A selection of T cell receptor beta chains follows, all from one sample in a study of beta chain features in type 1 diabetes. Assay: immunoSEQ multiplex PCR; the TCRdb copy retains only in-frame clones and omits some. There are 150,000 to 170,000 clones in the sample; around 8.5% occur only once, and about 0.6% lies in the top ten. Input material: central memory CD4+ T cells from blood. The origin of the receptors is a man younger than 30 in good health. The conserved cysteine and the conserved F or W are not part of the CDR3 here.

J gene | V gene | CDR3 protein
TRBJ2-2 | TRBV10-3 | AITPGLPNTGELF
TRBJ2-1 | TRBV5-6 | ASNLNGQGAYNEQF
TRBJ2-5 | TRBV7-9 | ASSRTGALQETQY
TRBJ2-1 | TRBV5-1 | ASSSGQGTDVVF
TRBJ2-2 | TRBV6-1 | ATNSGTTGELF
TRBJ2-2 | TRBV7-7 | ASSQGQGPTGELF
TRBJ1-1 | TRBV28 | ASSMLVRNTEAF
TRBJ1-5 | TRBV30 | AWSLSDSNQPQH
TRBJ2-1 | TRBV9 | ASSPRAGAGNEQF
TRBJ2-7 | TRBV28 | AAQKNLYEQY
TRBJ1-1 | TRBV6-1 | ASSEAWGRTEAF
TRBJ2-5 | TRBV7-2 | ASSLGLAQETQY
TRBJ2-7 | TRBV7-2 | ASSLGATGFYEQY
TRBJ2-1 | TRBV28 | ASVAGGLGNEQF
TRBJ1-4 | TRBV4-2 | ASSQDPRTGGKLF
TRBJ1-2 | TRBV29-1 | SVEQGAGYT
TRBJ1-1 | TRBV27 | ASTGRQANTEAF
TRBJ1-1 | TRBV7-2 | ASSHRQGANTEAF
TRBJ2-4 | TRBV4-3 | ASSQDGLAGNIQY
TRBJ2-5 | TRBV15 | ATSRVLSGEETQY
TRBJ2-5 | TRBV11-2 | ASSAELAGVWETQY
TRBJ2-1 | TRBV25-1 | ASRRLAGAPHYNEQF
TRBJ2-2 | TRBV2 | ASSGGLGLAANTGELF
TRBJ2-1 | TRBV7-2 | ASSLDQGWNEQF
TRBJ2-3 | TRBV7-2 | ASTPPGLAGGIDTQY
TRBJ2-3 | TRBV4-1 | ASSQARQGRTTDTQY
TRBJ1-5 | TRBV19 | ASSTVGQGRQH
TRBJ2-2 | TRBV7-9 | ASSLPSGGTEAGELF
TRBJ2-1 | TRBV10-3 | AISESSGGALGNNEQF
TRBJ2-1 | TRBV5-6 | ASSLMREFNYNEQF
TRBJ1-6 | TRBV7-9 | AIGQGSLVDSPLH
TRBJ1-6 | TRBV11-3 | ASSPGGAGRVGPLH